This paragraph reports one TCR beta chain. The clone's antigen remains unknown. No base qualities exist here, and no much larger clone lies one base off it. This sample is part of a study of graft-versus-host responses after intestinal transplantation (dated by TCRdb to the early 2020s). A note on the overall study: The transplants that recipients got were multivisceral, liver-intestinal, or isolated intestinal. All recipients received anti-thymocyte globulin induction followed by maintenance tacrolimus and steroids for roughly three years. After intestinal transplantation, graft-versus-host and host-versus-graft alloreactive T cell clones in the graft, circulation and bone marrow were tracked using bulk TCR-beta CDR3 sequencing. To identify alloreactive clones, pre-transplant mixed lymphocyte reaction products were sequenced and compared with unstimulated pre-transplant donor and recipient T cells. A cohort of some 24 intestinal transplant recipients, including one retransplant, was enrolled, and a few patients lacking pretransplant specimens were excluded. A peak of at least 4% donor T cells among recipient peripheral blood mononuclear cells was the definition used for donor T cell macrochimerism. Samples from three later patients were sequenced in-house on an Illumina MiSeq with MiXCR processing rather than by the commercial service. The paper as a whole reports these results and caveats: Early after transplant, declines in HvG clones were associated with peak levels of circulating GvH clones. GvH clones were detected in recipient bone marrow, and some appeared earlier in ileal mucosa or blood, consistent with an intestinal mucosal origin. In patients with donor T cell macrochimerism, the allografts had high GvH to HvG T cell clonal ratios. Conclusions were limited by the relatively low number and heterogeneity of intestinal transplant patients.

Library construction relied on the immunoSEQ multiplex PCR assay. For most patients, genomic DNA was isolated using the Qiagen DNeasy Blood and Tissue Kit and was shipped frozen to Adaptive Biotechnologies for TCR sequencing. Adaptive Biotechnologies carried out high-throughput TCR-beta CDR3 sequencing of genomic DNA for most patients. For the original study's pipeline: Adaptive's ImmunoSEQ software was the source of the TCR sequencing data for 18 patients, while three other patients were processed with MiXCR and VDJtools. To correct CD4 versus CD8 sorting errors, any sequence found in both subsets at a frequency ratio below 5:1 was removed. CDR3 nucleotide sequences shared between donor and recipient were removed because the origin of such sequences could not be assigned. Alloreactive clones required at least 2-fold expansion over unstimulated cells and minimum CFSE-low frequency of 0.002% (template counts) or 0.001% (read counts). Clones detected in sequenced pre-transplant spleen, lymph node, or MLR CFSE-low populations of the donor or recipient were defined as mappable. Cumulative frequency of alloreactive clones was calculated as a percentage of all sequences weighted by copy number. Drawn from immuneACCESS, this table holds only the in-frame rearrangements with V and J called that TCRdb kept. Clones are partly lost; checked studies trace under half to an unresolved V gene and leave the rest unexplained. V and J calls and clone size are copied from that table; D and trimming were computed from the DNA. This sample holds about 70,000 clones; around 96% were observed only once. The ten largest clonotypes hold around 0.56% of the sample.

A distance of 15 bases separates the germline ends of V and J, which lose 4 bases and 0 bases respectively. The germline V gene sets CDR1 to MGHRA and CDR2 to YSYEKL. CDR3 length: 16 amino acids, cysteine to phenylalanine. The CDR3 DNA has 48 bases and is translated from base 1. Per the publication, the time point label means: cells obtained before transplantation from donor or recipient. CD3+CD4+ and CD3+CD8+ populations were FACS-sorted from unstimulated pre-transplant donor and recipient cells taken from spleen or lymph nodes. The sequence derives from a human donor who received an intestinal transplant. This specimen consisted of unstimulated CD8+ T cells sorted from spleen or lymph node cells, obtained before intestinal transplant. The chain is assembled from TRBV4-1 and TRBJ2-5, with the D segment possibly TRBD1 or TRBD2, each aligning over 6 bases. In nucleotides, the sequence is TGCGCCAGCAGCCCGGAGCAGGGGAGGTACCAAGAGACCCAGTACTTC. It is translated as CASSPEQGRYQETQYF.